The clone carrying this T cell receptor beta chain appeared a few times. Its antigen is not identified. A junction end diverges from the germline sequence, so it may reflect a read error. Profiling relied on immunoSEQ multiplex PCR, and the TCRdb table lists in-frame clones only, not all of them. Among about 120,000 clones listed, 85% to 90% were seen once. These data come from a study of cytomegalovirus exposure and HLA in healthy donors. Overall study results and limits: Most TCRs appeared rarely, but some public TCRs recurred in many donors.

This CDR3 comprises 14 residues. Germline V gene sequence: CDR1 MNHNS, CDR2 SASEGT. The donors belonged to the roughly 130-subject validation cohort, separate from the roughly 720-subject first cohort. The TCR sequence derives from a woman between 25 and 40 years old in good health and CMV-seronegative. The sequenced sample was PBMCs. The rearrangement joins TRBV6-1 to TRBJ1-1; D is perhaps TRBD1 (5 bases). The CDR3 region is CASTERAGRDEAFF. In DNA form, the CDR3 reads TGTGCCAGCACTGAACGGGCAGGGAGGGATGAAGCTTTCTTT.